This TCR beta chain was retrieved from a study of T cell repertoires in cytomegalovirus infection. Background on the study: Indications of both CMV infection and matching HLA type were provided by public TCR beta signatures.

TCRdb independently ran MiXCR on the reads; one entry per CDR3 protein. The table includes some 300,000 distinct CDR3 sequences, around 10% detected once. Germline V gene data show CDR1 as LNHDA and CDR2 as SQIVND (reference sequence). V was trimmed by 2 bases and J by 2 bases, leaving 9 bases between them. The CDR3 has 14 residues. This clonotype was seen many times. The receptor's source is a human donor in good health (CMV status not recorded). Some clones in this sample may be carry-over from other donors' samples. Sample: PBMCs. The chain carries TRBV19 and TRBJ1-1; D call uncertain. CDR3 nucleotides: TGTGCCAGTAGTATACTACGGGGAAACACTGAAGCTTTCTTT. This gives the protein CASSILRGNTEAFF.